The entry below describes one T cell receptor (beta chain). The sample originates from a study of blood T cell repertoires in COVID-19. Clones were sequenced by immunoSEQ multiplex PCR, and TCRdb holds only the in-frame ones, with some missing. The sample has some 350,000 clones, approximately 92% seen once; the top ten hold roughly 1%. The CDR3 contains 15 residues. In germline, CDR1 is SGHDN, CDR2 FVKESK. With V trimmed by 0 bases and J by 3 bases, 5 bases remained unmatched. Sequencing was performed on PBMCs or T cells enriched from blood (not recorded which). The V call is TRBV14, the J call TRBJ2-7; 7 bases align to TRBD1. This clonotype was sampled from a man in his late teens or twenties who had recovered from COVID-19. The CDR3 here is CASSQEQGTIYEQYF. The CDR3 bases are TGTGCCAGCAGCCAAGAACAGGGGACAATCTACGAGCAGTACTTC.